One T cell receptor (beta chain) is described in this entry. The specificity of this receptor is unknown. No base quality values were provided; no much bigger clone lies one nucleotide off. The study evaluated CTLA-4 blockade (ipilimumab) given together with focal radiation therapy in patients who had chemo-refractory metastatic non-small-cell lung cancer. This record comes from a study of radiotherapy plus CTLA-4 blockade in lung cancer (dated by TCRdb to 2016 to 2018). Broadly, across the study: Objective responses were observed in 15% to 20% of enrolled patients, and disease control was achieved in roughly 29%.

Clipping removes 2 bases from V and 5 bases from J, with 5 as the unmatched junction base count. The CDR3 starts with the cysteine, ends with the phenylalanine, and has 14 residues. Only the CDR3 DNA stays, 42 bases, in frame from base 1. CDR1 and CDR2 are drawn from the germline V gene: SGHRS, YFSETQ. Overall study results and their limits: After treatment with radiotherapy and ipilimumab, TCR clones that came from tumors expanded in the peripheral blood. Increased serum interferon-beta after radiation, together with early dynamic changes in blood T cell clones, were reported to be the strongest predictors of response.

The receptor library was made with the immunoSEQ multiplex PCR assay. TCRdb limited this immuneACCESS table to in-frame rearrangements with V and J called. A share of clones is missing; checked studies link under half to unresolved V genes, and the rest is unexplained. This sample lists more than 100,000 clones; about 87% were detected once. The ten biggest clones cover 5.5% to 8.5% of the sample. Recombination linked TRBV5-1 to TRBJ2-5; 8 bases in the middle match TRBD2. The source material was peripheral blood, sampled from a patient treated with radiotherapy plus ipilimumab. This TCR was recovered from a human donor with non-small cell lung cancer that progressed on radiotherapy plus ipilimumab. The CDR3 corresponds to CASSLAGARETQYF. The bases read TGCGCCAGCAGCTTAGCGGGGGCGCGGGAGACCCAGTACTTC.